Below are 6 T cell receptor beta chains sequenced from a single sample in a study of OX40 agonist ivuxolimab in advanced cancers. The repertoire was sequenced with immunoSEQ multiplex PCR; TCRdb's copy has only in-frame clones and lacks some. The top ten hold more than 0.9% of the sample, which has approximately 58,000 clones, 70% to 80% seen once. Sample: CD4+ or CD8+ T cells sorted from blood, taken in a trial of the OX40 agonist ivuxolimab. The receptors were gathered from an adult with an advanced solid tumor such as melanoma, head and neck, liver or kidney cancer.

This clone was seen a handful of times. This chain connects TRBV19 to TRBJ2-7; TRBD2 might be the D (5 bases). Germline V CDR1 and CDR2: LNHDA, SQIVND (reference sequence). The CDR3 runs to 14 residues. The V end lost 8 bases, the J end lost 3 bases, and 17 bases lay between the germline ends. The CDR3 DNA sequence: TGTGCCAGTGCGACCGAGGGCCCCCTCTACGAGCAGTACTTC. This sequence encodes CASATEGPLYEQYF.

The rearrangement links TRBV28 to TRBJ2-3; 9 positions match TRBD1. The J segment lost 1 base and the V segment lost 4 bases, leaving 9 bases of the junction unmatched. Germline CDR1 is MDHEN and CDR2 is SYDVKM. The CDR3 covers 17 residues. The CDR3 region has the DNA TGTGCCAGCAGTTCCCCGTCGGACAGGGGCCGCACAGATACGCAGTATTTT. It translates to CASSSPSDRGRTDTQYF.

The CDR3 region has the DNA TGTGCCAGCTCACCCGGACAGACTGAAAAACTGTTTTTT. Protein: CASSPGQTEKLFF. This chain joins TRBV18 and TRBJ1-4, with D perhaps matching TRBD1 (6 bases). Germline V gene data show CDR1 as KGHSH and CDR2 as LQKENI. V gave up 3 bases and J gave up 7 bases, with 9 bases separating them. The CDR3 is 13 residues long.

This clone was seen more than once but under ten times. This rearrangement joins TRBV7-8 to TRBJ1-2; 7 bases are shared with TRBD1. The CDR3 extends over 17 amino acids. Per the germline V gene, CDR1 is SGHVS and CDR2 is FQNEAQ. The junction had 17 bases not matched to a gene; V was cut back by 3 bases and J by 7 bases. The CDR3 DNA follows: TGTGCCAGCAGCTTGAGGTCGGCCGGTGAGGGGGCATTTGGCTACACCTTC. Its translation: CASSLRSAGEGAFGYTF.

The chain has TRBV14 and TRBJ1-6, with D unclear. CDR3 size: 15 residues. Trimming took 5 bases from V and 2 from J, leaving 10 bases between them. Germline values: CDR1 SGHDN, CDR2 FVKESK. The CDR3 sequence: CASSTTNAYNSPLHF. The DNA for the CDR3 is TGTGCCAGCAGCACAACGAATGCCTATAATTCACCCCTCCACTTT.

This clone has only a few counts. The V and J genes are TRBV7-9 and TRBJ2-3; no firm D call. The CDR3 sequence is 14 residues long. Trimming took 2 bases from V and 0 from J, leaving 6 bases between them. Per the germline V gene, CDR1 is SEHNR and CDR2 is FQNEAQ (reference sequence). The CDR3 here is CASSLSLSTDTQYF. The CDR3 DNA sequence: TGTGCCAGCAGCTTAAGCCTGAGCACAGATACGCAGTATTTT.